The present entry profiles one TCR beta chain with its context. Germline lookup yields CDR1 SGHDT and CDR2 YYEEEE. The CDR3 has 15 residues. V was trimmed by 0 bases and J by 0 bases, leaving 7 bases between them. Authors' data handling: Estimation of nucleated cell counts relied on the amplification of reference gene primers. Data came from immunoSEQ multiplex PCR; TCRdb stores just in-frame clones and leaves some out. V and J calls and clone size are copied from that table; D and trimming were computed from the DNA. The table records fewer than 400,000 clones, more than 75% of them present only once. The data stem from a study of blood T cell repertoires in COVID-19. As for the study in general: Nucleic acid was either cDNA or gDNA, and it came from T cells, B-cell-depleted T cells, or PBMCs.

The specimen was peripheral blood. The chain joins TRBV5-6 to TRBJ2-1; D remains ambiguous. This TCR was recovered from a human donor in a cohort sampled during active COVID-19. The CDR3 spells CASSLGRASYNEQFF. CDR3 nucleotides: TGTGCCAGCAGCTTGGGAAGAGCCTCCTACAATGAGCAGTTCTTC.